These 15 T cell receptor beta chains came from one sample sequenced in a study of blood T cell repertoires in COVID-19. Assay: immunoSEQ multiplex PCR; the TCRdb copy retains only in-frame clones and omits some. The data hold about 98,000 clones, with 65% to 90% observed a single time. The sample comprised peripheral blood. These receptors originate from a man aged 70 or older with active or convalescent COVID-19.

The rearrangement links TRBV6-1 to TRBJ2-2; the D gene is possibly TRBD1 (6 bases). Looked up from germline, CDR1 is MNHNS and CDR2 is SASEGT. This CDR3 is 15 amino acids long. The V and J ends lost 2 bases and 3 bases respectively, with 10 bases between them. CDR3 nucleotide sequence: TGTGCCAGCAGTGAAACGAGGGGGTACACCGGGGAGCTGTTTTTT. Its translation: CASSETRGYTGELFF.

V is TRBV10-3 and J is TRBJ1-6; perhaps TRBD1 as D (5 bases). Looked up from germline, CDR1 is ENHRY and CDR2 is SYGVKD. Trimming pared 4 bases from V and 8 bases from J, leaving 15 bases between. CDR3 length: 15 amino acids. Here the CDR3 reads CAISAWRDGDSPLHF. The DNA of the CDR3 is TGTGCCATCAGTGCGTGGCGGGACGGGGATTCACCCCTCCACTTT.

This chain links TRBV15 with TRBJ1-1, with 7 bases matching TRBD1. The CDR3 totals 15 residues. Germline trimming cut 6 bases from V and 0 bases from J; bases unmatched to any gene: 7. CDR1 and CDR2 (germline): LNHNV, YYDKDF (reference sequence). The CDR3 DNA follows: TGTGCCACCAGAATTCCCGGGACAGTGAACACTGAAGCTTTCTTT. Protein: CATRIPGTVNTEAFF. Supplemented by reference TRBV15 and TRBJ1-1, the full variable domain reads DAMVIQNPRYQVTQFGKPVTLSCSQTLNHNVMYWYQQKSSQAPKLLFHYYDKDFNNEADTPDNFQSRRPNTSFCFLDIRSPGLGDTAMYLCATRIPGTVNTEAFFGQGTRLTVV.

The chain combines TRBV10-3 with TRBJ1-1; 8 bases align to TRBD1. The CDR3 covers 14 residues. V lost 10 bases and J lost 2; bases outside the gene matches: 9. Germline CDR1 reads ENHRY; CDR2 reads SYGVKD. CDR3 nucleotides: TGTGCCACGATCCTAGACAGGGGAAACACTGAAGCTTTCTTT. It specifies CATILDRGNTEAFF.

The V and J genes are TRBV18 and TRBJ2-5, with D unresolved. The CDR3 has 15 amino acids. Germline CDR1 KGHSH, CDR2 LQKENI. Deletions cut 0 bases from V and 5 bases from J, with 13 bases between. CDR3 region: CASSPPSQAGETQYF. The CDR3 bases are TGTGCCAGCTCACCACCCTCCCAGGCTGGGGAGACCCAGTACTTC.

V usage is TRBV7-3 and J usage is TRBJ2-7; possible D gene TRBD1, 5 bases. The CDR3 consists of 13 residues. Trimming left V 5 bases short and J 5 bases short, with 13 bases between. CDR1 SGHTA and CDR2 FQGTGA come from the germline V gene. The CDR3 loop reads CASSPQGFNEQYF. DNA for the CDR3: TGTGCCAGCAGCCCTCAGGGTTTCAACGAGCAGTACTTC.

In regard to this clone: The same CDR3 is also encoded by other DNA sequences in this sample. CDR3 loop: CASSQDGRGYTF. The CDR3 DNA is TGTGCCAGCAGCCAAGATGGGAGAGGCTACACCTTC. The chain is built from TRBV3-1 (or the pseudogene TRBV3-2) and TRBJ1-2; no definite D call. Germline values: CDR1 LGHDT, CDR2 YNNKEL (reference sequence). Trimming pared 0 bases from V and 8 bases from J, leaving 7 bases between. The CDR3 totals 12 residues.

This clone was seen only a few times. The chain employs TRBV4-3 and TRBJ2-6; D remains unclear. CDR3 size: 16 residues. Germline V gene sequence: CDR1 LGHNA, CDR2 YSLEER. The V end was cut by 1 base, the J end by 2 bases, with 9 bases between. The CDR3 sequence: CASSQGRGTGANVLTF. The CDR3 DNA is TGCGCCAGCAGCCAAGGGCGAGGAACTGGGGCCAACGTCCTGACTTTC.

This clone has just a few counts. J is TRBJ2-2 and V is TRBV10-1, with 8 bases lining up with TRBD1. The CDR3 runs 14 residues. The V gene's germline CDR1 is WNHNN and CDR2 SYGVQD (reference sequence). With V trimmed by 3 bases and J by 5 bases, 2 bases remained unmatched. The CDR3 region has the DNA TGCGCCAGCAGTGATACAGGGGGGACCGGGGAGCTGTTTTTT. It yields the protein CASSDTGGTGELFF.

This clone occurred once. This chain's CDR3 is CASSGTPEFTDTQYF. The CDR3 DNA reads as TGCGCCAGCAGCGGGACACCGGAATTCACAGATACGCAGTATTTT. The rearrangement joins TRBV5-1 to TRBJ2-3; weak D call: TRBD1 (6 bases). The CDR3 totals 15 residues. The V gene lost 4 bases and the J gene lost 2 bases, with 14 bases spanning the gap. Germline-derived CDR1 and CDR2 are SGHRS and YFSETQ.

The chain joins TRBV18 to TRBJ2-3, with D perhaps matching TRBD2 (7 bases). The CDR3 spans 17 residues. Trimming stripped 6 bases from V and 0 bases from J, with 19 bases between. Germline loops: CDR1 KGHSH, CDR2 LQKENI. The CDR3, as DNA: TGTGCCAGCTCCGGAGGGGGGCGGGGGCCAAGCACAGATACGCAGTATTTT. This translates into CASSGGGRGPSTDTQYF.

The gene calls are TRBV19 and TRBJ2-2, with a tentative D call TRBD1 (7 bases). This CDR3 comprises 12 residues. Looked up from germline, CDR1 is LNHDA and CDR2 is SQIVND (reference sequence). The V and J ends lost 8 bases and 6 bases respectively, with 10 bases between them. The CDR3 nucleotides are TGTGCCAGTTCCAGGGGGGCCGGGGAGCTGTTTTTT. Translating gives CASSRGAGELFF. Drawing the rest from reference TRBV19 and TRBJ2-2, the complete variable domain is DGGITQSPKYLFRKEGQNVTLSCEQNLNHDAMYWYRQDPGQGLRLIYYSQIVNDFQKGDIAEGYSVSREKKESFPLTVTSAQKNPTAFYLCASSRGAGELFFGEGSRLTVL.

The rearrangement uses TRBV12-3 or TRBV12-4 and TRBJ2-2; no clear D gene. This CDR3 has 11 residues. The germline V and J ends were trimmed by 7 bases and 4 bases, with 4 bases remaining between them. Here the CDR3 reads CASTGTGELFF. DNA of the CDR3: TGTGCCAGCACCGGCACCGGGGAGCTGTTTTTT.

V and J are TRBV10-2 and TRBJ2-1; 7 positions match TRBD2. The CDR3 is made up of 15 amino acids. V was clipped by 3 bases and J by 8 bases; unmatched bases: 10. The germline gives CDR1 WSHSY, CDR2 SAAADI. CDR3 bases: TGCGCCAGCAGTGAATCGAGCGGGGCTAGGGATGAGCAGTTCTTC. This codes for CASSESSGARDEQFF.

The V and J genes are TRBV29-1 and TRBJ1-1, with a weak D call TRBD1 (6 bases). From germline, CDR1 is SQVTM and CDR2 ANQGSEA. The CDR3 has 12 amino acids. Trimming stripped 4 bases from V and 5 bases from J, with 11 bases between. DNA for the CDR3: TGCAGCGTTGGGGGGCGCGAGACTGAAGCTTTCTTT. Protein sequence: CSVGGRETEAFF.